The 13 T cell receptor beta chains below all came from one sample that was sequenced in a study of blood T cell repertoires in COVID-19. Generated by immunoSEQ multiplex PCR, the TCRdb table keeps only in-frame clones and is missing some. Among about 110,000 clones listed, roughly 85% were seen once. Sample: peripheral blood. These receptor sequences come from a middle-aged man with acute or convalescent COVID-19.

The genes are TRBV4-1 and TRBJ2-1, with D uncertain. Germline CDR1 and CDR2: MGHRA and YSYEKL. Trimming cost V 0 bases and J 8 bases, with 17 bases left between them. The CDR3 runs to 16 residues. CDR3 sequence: CASSQEYRSDVHEQFF. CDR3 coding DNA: TGCGCCAGCAGCCAAGAGTATCGGAGCGATGTCCATGAGCAGTTCTTC.

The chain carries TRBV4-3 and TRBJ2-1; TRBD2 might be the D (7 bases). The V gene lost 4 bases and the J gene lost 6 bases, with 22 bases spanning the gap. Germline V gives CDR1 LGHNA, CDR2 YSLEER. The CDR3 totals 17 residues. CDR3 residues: CASSPNGGRQRGNEQFF. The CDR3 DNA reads TGCGCCAGCAGCCCCAACGGGGGGCGTCAGCGCGGCAATGAGCAGTTCTTC.

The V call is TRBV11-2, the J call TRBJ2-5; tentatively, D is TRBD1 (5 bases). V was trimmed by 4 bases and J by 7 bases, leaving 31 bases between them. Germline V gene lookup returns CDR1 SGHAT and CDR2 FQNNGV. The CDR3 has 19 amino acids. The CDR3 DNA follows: TGTGCCAGCAGCTCCCTTATTGGCCGATCCCGAGGCAGCAGGGCGACCCAGTACTTC. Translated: CASSSLIGRSRGSRATQYF.

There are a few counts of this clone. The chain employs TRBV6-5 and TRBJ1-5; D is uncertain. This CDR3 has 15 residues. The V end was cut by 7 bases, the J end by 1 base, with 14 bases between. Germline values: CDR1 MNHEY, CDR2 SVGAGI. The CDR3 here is CASIKVRESNQPQHF. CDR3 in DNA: TGTGCCAGCATAAAGGTGCGGGAGAGCAATCAGCCCCAGCATTTT.

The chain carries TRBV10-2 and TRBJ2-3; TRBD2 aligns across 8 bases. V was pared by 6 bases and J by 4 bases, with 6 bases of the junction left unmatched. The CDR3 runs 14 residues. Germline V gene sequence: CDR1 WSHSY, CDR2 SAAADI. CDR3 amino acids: CASSIGGVSDTQYF. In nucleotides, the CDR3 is TGCGCCAGCAGCATCGGGGGGGTCTCAGATACGCAGTATTTT.

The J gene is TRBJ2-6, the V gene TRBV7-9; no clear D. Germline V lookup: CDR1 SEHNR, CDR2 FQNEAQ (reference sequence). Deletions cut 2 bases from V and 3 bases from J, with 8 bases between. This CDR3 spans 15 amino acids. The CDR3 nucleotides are TGTGCCAGCAGCTTACGGGTTCATGGGGCCAACGTCCTGACTTTC. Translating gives CASSLRVHGANVLTF.

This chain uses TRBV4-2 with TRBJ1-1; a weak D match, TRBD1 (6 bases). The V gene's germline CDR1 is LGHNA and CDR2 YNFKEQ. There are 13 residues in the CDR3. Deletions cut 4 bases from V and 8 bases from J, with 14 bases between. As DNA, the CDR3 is TGTGCCAGCAGCCCACTTACAGGGCCAGAAGCTTTCTTT. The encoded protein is CASSPLTGPEAFF.

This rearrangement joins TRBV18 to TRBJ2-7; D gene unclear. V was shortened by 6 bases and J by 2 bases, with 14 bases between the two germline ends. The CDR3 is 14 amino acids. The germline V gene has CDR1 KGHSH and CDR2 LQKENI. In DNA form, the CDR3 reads TGTGCCAGCTCCACCGGCGGAATCCCCTACGAGCAGTACTTC. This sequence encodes CASSTGGIPYEQYF.

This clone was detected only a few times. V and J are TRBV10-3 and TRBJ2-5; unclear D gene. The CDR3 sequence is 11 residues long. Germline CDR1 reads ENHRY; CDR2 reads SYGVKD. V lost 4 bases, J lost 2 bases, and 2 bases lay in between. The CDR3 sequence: CAISAQETQYF. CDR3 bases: TGTGCCATCAGTGCACAAGAGACCCAGTACTTC.

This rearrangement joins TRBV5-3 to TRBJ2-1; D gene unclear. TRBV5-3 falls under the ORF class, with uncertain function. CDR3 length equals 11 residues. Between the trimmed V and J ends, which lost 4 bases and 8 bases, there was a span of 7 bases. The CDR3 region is CARSPTDEQFF. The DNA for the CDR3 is TGTGCCAGAAGCCCTACAGATGAGCAGTTCTTC.

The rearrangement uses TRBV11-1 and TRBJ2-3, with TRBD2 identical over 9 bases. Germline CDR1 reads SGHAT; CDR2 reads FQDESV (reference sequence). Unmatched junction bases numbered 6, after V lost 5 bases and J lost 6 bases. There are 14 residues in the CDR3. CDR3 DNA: TGTGCCAGCAGCGAGGCGGGGGGGCGTGATACGCAGTATTTT. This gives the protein CASSEAGGRDTQYF.

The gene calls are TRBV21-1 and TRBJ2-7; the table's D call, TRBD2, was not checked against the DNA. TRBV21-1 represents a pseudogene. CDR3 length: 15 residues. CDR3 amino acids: CASTHEAGLNYEQYF. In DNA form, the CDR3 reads TGTGCCAGCACCCATGAGGCGGGCCTGAACTACGAGCAGTACTTC.

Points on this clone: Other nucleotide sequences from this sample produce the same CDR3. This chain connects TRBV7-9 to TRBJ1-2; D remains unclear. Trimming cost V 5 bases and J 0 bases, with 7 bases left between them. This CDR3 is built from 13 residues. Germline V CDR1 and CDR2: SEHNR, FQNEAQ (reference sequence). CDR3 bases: TGTGCCAGCAGCCTTGCAGCTAACTATGGCTACACCTTC. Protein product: CASSLAANYGYTF.